The clone carrying this TCR beta chain was seen a handful of times. This specimen belongs to a study of blood T cell repertoires in COVID-19. The wider study: Samples representing acute and convalescent COVID-19 were sourced from the United States, Italy and Spain. Sources were T cells, B-cell-depleted T cells, or PBMCs; the material itself was cDNA or gDNA.

While infection was still active, Seattle patients were enrolled and then followed longitudinally. Using immunoSEQ multiplex PCR, the repertoire was profiled, and TCRdb retains in-frame clones only, with some absent. The sample holds 100,000 to 150,000 clones; around nine tenths are singletons and the top ten take about an eighth. The CDR3 is 12 residues long. Per the germline V gene, CDR1 is ENHRY and CDR2 is SYGVKD. Trimming removed 1 base at V and 5 bases at J, with 5 bases between. The chain uses TRBV10-3 and TRBJ1-1; D remains unclear. This clonotype was sampled from an older woman with COVID-19, enrolled during active disease. Material for sequencing was peripheral blood. The chain's CDR3 is CAISEWETEAFF. The CDR3 region has the DNA TGTGCCATCAGTGAGTGGGAGACTGAAGCTTTCTTT.